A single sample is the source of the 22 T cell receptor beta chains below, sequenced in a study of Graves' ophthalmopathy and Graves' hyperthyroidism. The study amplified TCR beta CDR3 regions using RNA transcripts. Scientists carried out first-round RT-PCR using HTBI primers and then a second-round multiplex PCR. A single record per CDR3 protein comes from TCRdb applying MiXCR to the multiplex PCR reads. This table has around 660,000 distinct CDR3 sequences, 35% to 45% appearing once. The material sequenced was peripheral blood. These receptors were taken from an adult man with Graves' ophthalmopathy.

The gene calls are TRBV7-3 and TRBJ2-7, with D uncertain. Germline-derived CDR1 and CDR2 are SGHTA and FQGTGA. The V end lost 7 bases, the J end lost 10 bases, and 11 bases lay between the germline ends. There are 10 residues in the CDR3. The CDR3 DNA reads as TGTGCCAGCAACGAAGAAACCCAGTACTTC. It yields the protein CASNEETQYF.

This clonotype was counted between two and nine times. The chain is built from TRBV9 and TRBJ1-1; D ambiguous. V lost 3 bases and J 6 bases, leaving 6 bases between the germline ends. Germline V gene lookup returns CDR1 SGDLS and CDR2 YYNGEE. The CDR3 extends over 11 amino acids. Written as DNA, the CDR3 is TGTGCCAGCAGCGACGGGGCTGAAGCTTTCTTT. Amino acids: CASSDGAEAFF.

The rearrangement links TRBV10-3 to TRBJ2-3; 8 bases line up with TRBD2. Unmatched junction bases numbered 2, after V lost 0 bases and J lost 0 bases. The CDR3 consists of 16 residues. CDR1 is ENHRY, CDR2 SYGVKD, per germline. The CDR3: CAISESRGVSTDTQYF. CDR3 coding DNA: TGTGCCATCAGTGAGTCGCGGGGGGTGAGCACAGATACGCAGTATTTT.

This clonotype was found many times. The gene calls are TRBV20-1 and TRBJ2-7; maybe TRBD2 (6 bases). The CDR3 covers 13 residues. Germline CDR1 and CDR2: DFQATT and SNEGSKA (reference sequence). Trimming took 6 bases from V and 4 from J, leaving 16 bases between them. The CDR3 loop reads CSARSGDGYEQYF. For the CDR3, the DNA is TGCAGTGCCCGGTCGGGAGACGGATACGAGCAGTACTTC.

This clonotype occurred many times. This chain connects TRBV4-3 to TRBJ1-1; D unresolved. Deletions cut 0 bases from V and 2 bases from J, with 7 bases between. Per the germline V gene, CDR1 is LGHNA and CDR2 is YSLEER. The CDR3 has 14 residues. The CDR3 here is CASSQESSNTEAFF. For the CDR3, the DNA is TGCGCCAGCAGCCAAGAGTCCAGTAACACTGAAGCTTTCTTT.

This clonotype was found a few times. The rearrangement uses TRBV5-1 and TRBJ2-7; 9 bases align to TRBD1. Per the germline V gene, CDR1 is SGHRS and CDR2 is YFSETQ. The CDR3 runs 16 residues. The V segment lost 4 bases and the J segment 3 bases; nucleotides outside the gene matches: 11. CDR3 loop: CASSPLPGQGIYEQYF. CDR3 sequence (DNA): TGCGCCAGCAGCCCATTACCGGGACAGGGAATCTACGAGCAGTACTTC.

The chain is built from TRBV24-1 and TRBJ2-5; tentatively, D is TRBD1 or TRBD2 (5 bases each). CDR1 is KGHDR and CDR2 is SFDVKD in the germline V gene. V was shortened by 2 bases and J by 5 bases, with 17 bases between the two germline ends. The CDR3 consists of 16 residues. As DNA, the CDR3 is TGTGCCACCAGTGATTCCAGGGTGGGAGAAGGGGAGACCCAGTACTTC. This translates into CATSDSRVGEGETQYF.

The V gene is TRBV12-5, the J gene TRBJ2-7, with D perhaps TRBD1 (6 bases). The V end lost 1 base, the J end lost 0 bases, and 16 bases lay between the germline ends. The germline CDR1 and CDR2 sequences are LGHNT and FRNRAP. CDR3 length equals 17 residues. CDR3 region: CASGLAIGGPPSYEQYF. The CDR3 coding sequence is TGTGCTAGTGGTTTGGCGATAGGGGGACCGCCCTCCTACGAGCAGTACTTC. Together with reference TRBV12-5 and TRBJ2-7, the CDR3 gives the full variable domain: DARVTQTPRHKVTEMGQEVTMRCQPILGHNTVFWYRQTMMQGLELLAYFRNRAPLDDSGMPKDRFSAEMPDATLATLKIQPSEPRDSAVYFCASGLAIGGPPSYEQYFGPGTRLTVT.

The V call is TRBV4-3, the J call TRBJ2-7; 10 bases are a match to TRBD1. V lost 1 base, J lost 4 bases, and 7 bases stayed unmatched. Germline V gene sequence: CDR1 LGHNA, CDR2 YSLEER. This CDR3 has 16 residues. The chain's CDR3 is CASSQGSGTGVYEQYF. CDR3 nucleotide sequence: TGCGCCAGCAGCCAAGGATCTGGGACAGGGGTTTACGAGCAGTACTTC.

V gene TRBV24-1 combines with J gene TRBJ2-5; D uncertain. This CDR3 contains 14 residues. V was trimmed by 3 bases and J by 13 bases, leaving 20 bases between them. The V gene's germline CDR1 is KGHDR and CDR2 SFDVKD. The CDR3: CATSDPSGSERAYF. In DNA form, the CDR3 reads TGTGCCACCAGTGATCCCTCCGGAAGCGAGCGCGCGTACTTC.

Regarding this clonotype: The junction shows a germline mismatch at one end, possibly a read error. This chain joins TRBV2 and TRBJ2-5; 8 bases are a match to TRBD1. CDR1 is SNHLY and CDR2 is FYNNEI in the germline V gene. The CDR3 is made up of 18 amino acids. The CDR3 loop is CASSLRLGQALEEETQYF. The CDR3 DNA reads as TGCGCCAGCAGCCTAAGGCTGGGACAGGCCTTGGAAGAAGAGACCCAGTACTTC. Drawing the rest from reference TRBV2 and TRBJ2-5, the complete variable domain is EPEVTQTPSHQVTQMGQEVILRCVPISNHLYFYWYRQILGQKVEFLVSFYNNEISEKSEIFDDQFSVERPDGSNFTLKIRSTKLEDSAMYFCASSLRLGQALEEETQYFGPGTRLLVL.

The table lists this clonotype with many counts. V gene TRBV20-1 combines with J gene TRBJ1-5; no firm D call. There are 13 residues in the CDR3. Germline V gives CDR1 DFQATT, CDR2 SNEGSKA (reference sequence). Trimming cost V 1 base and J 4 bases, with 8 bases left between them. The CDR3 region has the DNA TGCAGTGCTAGAGGTGCGGAAAATCAGCCCCAGCATTTT. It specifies CSARGAENQPQHF.

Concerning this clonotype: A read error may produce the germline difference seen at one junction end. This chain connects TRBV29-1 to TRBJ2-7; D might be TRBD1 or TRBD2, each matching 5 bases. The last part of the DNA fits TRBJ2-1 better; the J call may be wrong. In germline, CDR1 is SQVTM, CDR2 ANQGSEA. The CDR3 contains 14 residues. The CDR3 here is CSVEDRGSFNVQFF. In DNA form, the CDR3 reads TGCAGCGTTGAAGATCGGGGCTCCTTCAATGTGCAGTTCTTC.

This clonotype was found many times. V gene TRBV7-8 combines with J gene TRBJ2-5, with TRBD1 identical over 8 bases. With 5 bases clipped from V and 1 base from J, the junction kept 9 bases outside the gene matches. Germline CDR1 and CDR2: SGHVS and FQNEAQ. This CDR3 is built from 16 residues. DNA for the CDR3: TGTGCCAGCAGCGCAGGACAGGGCGAGGTCCAAGAGACCCAGTACTTC. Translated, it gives CASSAGQGEVQETQYF.

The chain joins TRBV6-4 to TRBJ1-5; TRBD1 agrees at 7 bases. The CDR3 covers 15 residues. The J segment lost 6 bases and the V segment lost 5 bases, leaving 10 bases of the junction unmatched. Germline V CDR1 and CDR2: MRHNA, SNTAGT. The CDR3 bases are TGTGCCAGCAGTTACTATAGGGGGCCGCTTCAGCCCCAGCATTTT. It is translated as CASSYYRGPLQPQHF.

The CDR3 here is CASSPNVGQGAKKLFF. Here the CDR3 DNA reads TGTGCCAGCAGCCCTAACGTGGGACAGGGGGCGAAGAAACTGTTTTTT. V is TRBV6-1 and J is TRBJ1-4; 12 nucleotides agree with TRBD1. Germline V gives CDR1 MNHNS, CDR2 SASEGT. After removal of 6 bases from V and 11 bases from J, the junction contained 13 bases not matched to a gene. There are 16 residues in the CDR3.

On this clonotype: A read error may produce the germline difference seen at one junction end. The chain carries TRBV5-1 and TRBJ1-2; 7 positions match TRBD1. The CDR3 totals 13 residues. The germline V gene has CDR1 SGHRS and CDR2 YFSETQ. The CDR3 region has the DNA TGCGCCAGCGGCCAAGAGACAGGGTACGGCTGCACCTTC. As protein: CASGQETGYGCTF.

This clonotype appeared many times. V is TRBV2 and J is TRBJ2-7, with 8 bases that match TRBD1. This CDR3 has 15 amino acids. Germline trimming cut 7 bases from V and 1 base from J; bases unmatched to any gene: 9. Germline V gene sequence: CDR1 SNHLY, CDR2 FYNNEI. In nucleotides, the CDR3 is TGTGCCAGCACCTCCCCCGGACAGGGATCCTACGAGCAGTACTTC. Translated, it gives CASTSPGQGSYEQYF.

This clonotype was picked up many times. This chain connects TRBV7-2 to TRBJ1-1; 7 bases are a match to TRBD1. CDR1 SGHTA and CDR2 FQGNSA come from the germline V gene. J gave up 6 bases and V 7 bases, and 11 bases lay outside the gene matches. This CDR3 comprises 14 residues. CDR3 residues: CASTALQGVAEAFF. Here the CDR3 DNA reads TGTGCCAGCACCGCCCTCCAGGGGGTCGCTGAAGCTTTCTTT. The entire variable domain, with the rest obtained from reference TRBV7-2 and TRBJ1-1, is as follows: GAGVSQSPSNKVTEKGKDVELRCDPISGHTALYWYRQSLGQGLEFLIYFQGNSAPDKSGLPSDRFSAERTGGSVSTLTIQRTQQEDSAVYLCASTALQGVAEAFFGQGTRLTVV.

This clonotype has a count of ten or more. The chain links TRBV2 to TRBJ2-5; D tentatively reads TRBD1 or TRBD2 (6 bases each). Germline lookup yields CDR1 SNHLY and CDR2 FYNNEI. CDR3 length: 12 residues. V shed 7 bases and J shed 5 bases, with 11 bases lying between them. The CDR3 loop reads CASNGGLETQYF. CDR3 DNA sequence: TGTGCCAGCAATGGGGGGCTGGAGACCCAGTACTTC.

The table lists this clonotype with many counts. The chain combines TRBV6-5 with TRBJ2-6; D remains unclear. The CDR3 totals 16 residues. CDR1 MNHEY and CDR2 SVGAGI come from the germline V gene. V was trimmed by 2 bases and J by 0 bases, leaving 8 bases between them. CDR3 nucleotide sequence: TGTGCCAGCAGTTACGGATCCACCTCTGGGGCCAACGTCCTGACTTTC. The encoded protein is CASSYGSTSGANVLTF.

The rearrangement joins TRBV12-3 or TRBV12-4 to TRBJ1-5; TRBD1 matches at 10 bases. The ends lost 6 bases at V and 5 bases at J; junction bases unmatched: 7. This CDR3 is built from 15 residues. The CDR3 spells CASRTGGQHHQPQHF. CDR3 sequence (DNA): TGTGCCAGCAGGACAGGGGGCCAGCATCATCAGCCCCAGCATTTT.